One sample yielded the 18 T cell receptor beta chains listed below, sequenced in a study of OX40 agonist ivuxolimab in advanced cancers. The protocol was immunoSEQ multiplex PCR, while the TCRdb copy is restricted to in-frame clones and leaves out a portion. The sample contains around 85,000 clones, about 90% of which appear only once. Source: CD4+ or CD8+ T cells sorted from blood, taken in a trial of the OX40 agonist ivuxolimab. The receptors derive from an adult with an advanced solid tumor such as melanoma, head and neck, liver or kidney cancer.

The chain has TRBV6-1 and TRBJ2-1; D may be TRBD2 (6 bases). Between the trimmed V and J ends, which lost 4 bases and 4 bases, there was a span of 17 bases. This CDR3 spans 16 amino acids. Per the germline V gene, CDR1 is MNHNS and CDR2 is SASEGT. The CDR3 reads CASSGSSGTVYNEQFF. CDR3 nucleotides: TGTGCCAGCAGTGGCTCCTCCGGGACTGTTTACAATGAGCAGTTCTTC.

The genes are TRBV27 and TRBJ1-3; 9 nucleotides agree with TRBD1. CDR3 length equals 15 residues. J lost 2 bases, V lost 5 bases, and 4 bases had no gene match. Germline CDR1 is MNHEY and CDR2 is SMNVEV (reference sequence). CDR3 protein: CASSPRTGAGNTIYF. CDR3 sequence (DNA): TGTGCCAGCAGTCCCAGGACAGGGGCTGGAAACACCATATATTTT.

This rearrangement joins TRBV5-1 to TRBJ2-1, with 11 bases matching TRBD2. V was clipped by 3 bases and J by 8 bases; unmatched bases: 7. The germline V gene has CDR1 SGHRS and CDR2 YFSETQ. The CDR3 is 15 residues long. CDR3 bases: TGCGCCAGCAGCTCGATTAGCGGGAGGGACCATGAGCAGTTCTTC. This gives the protein CASSSISGRDHEQFF.

The rearrangement uses TRBV15 and TRBJ1-5, with 11 nucleotides matching TRBD1. The CDR3 sequence is 16 residues long. The V gene's germline CDR1 is LNHNV and CDR2 YYDKDF (reference sequence). The V gene end was trimmed by 0 bases and the J gene end by 5 bases; junction bases not matched to a gene: 3. The CDR3 bases are TGTGCCACCAGCAGAGAGGGACAGGGGGTTGATCAGCCCCAGCATTTT. As protein: CATSREGQGVDQPQHF.

The V gene is TRBV5-1, the J gene TRBJ2-7; TRBD2 agrees at 8 bases. This CDR3 region has 14 residues. Germline V gives CDR1 SGHRS, CDR2 YFSETQ. Losses at the gene ends were 4 bases for V and 6 bases for J; bases not matched to a gene: 9. CDR3 in DNA: TGCGCCAGCAGCATAAGCGGGAGAGGGAGCGAGCAGTACTTC. Its protein product is CASSISGRGSEQYF.

The J gene is TRBJ2-1, the V gene TRBV19, with TRBD1 matching over 7 bases. J gave up 14 bases and V 4 bases, and 8 bases lay outside the gene matches. Germline V gene lookup returns CDR1 LNHDA and CDR2 SQIVND (reference sequence). This CDR3 is built from 12 residues. The CDR3 DNA reads as TGTGCCAGTAGTAACGGAAGGGGGCGCAAGTTCTTC. Its translation: CASSNGRGRKFF.

The rearrangement links TRBV10-2 to TRBJ2-2; D is undetermined. CDR1 is WSHSY and CDR2 is SAAADI in the germline V gene. V lost 10 bases and J lost 2, with 5 bases in between. The CDR3 covers 11 residues. CDR3 sequence (DNA): TGCGCCACCCATAACACCGGGGAGCTGTTTTTT. As protein: CATHNTGELFF.

The rearrangement joins TRBV5-4 to TRBJ1-2; a weak D match, TRBD1 (5 bases). In germline, CDR1 is SGHNT, CDR2 YYREEE (reference sequence). The CDR3 loop spans 14 amino acids. V was cut by 2 bases and J by 1 base, with 9 bases left in between. CDR3 sequence (DNA): TGTGCCAGCAGCTTTGACAGACTTAACTATGGCTACACCTTC. This encodes CASSFDRLNYGYTF.

The chain joins TRBV30 to TRBJ1-2; no definite D call. Germline V gives CDR1 GTSNPN, CDR2 SVGIG (reference sequence). CDR3 size: 16 residues. Trimming stripped 3 bases from V and 2 bases from J, with 19 bases between. The DNA for the CDR3 is TGTGCCTGGAGCTCTTACTCGTCCCCATTCAACTATGGCTACACCTTC. Amino acid sequence: CAWSSYSSPFNYGYTF. Variable domain in full (rest from reference TRBV30 and TRBJ1-2): SQTIHQWPATLVQPVGSPLSLECTVEGTSNPNLYWYRQAAGRGLQLLFYSVGIGQISSEVPQNLSASRPQDRQFILSSKKLLLSDSGFYLCAWSSYSSPFNYGYTFGSGTRLTVV.

The chain couples TRBV13 to TRBJ2-7, with 7 bases fitting TRBD2. After removal of 0 bases from V and 2 bases from J, the junction contained 7 bases not matched to a gene. The CDR3 totals 16 residues. In germline, CDR1 is PRHDT, CDR2 FYEKMQ (reference sequence). The CDR3 region is CASSLGRGDFAYEQYF. CDR3 coding DNA: TGTGCCAGCAGCTTAGGTCGGGGGGATTTTGCCTACGAGCAGTACTTC.

This clone was picked up one time. This chain uses TRBV7-8 with TRBJ2-3; a possible D gene is TRBD2 (7 bases). The CDR3 consists of 15 residues. CDR1 is SGHVS and CDR2 is FQNEAQ in the germline V gene. The V end was cut by 2 bases, the J end by 3 bases, with 12 bases between. This CDR3 reads CASSLNRGGTDTQYF. In nucleotides, the CDR3 is TGTGCCAGCAGCTTAAATAGGGGGGGAACAGATACGCAGTATTTT.

V and J are TRBV7-8 and TRBJ1-1; 9 nucleotides agree with TRBD1. Per germline, CDR1 SGHVS and CDR2 FQNEAQ. This CDR3 has 14 residues. Losses at the gene ends were 5 bases for V and 8 bases for J; bases not matched to a gene: 9. CDR3 in amino acids: CASSGRDRVGEAFF. The CDR3 bases are TGTGCCAGCAGCGGCCGGGACAGGGTTGGGGAAGCTTTCTTT.

This clone was seen a single time. The rearrangement uses TRBV2 and TRBJ2-5; maybe TRBD2 (6 bases). The CDR3 loop spans 15 amino acids. The V gene's germline CDR1 is SNHLY and CDR2 FYNNEI. The V gene lost 4 bases and the J gene lost 2 bases, with 14 bases spanning the gap. The CDR3 protein is CASSGAGIQQETQYF. CDR3 DNA: TGTGCCAGCAGTGGGGCGGGAATTCAACAAGAGACCCAGTACTTC. Full variable domain (rest looked up from reference TRBV2 and TRBJ2-5): EPEVTQTPSHQVTQMGQEVILRCVPISNHLYFYWYRQILGQKVEFLVSFYNNEISEKSEIFDDQFSVERPDGSNFTLKIRSTKLEDSAMYFCASSGAGIQQETQYFGPGTRLLVL.

This clone is a singleton in its sample. This chain uses TRBV18 with TRBJ2-7; D may be TRBD1 (6 bases). This CDR3 region has 13 residues. Germline loops: CDR1 KGHSH, CDR2 LQKENI. The germline V and J ends were trimmed by 5 bases and 2 bases, with 10 bases remaining between them. DNA for the CDR3: TGTGCCAGCTCATCAGGACAGCCCTACGAGCAGTACTTC. Translation gives CASSSGQPYEQYF.

This rearrangement joins TRBV5-1 to TRBJ2-2; D is unclear. This CDR3 has 16 amino acids. Per germline, CDR1 SGHRS and CDR2 YFSETQ. Trimming pared 1 base from V and 2 bases from J, leaving 12 bases between. The CDR3: CASSLFAGANTGELFF. DNA for the CDR3: TGCGCCAGCAGCTTGTTCGCAGGAGCTAACACCGGGGAGCTGTTTTTT.

The V gene is TRBV4-1, the J gene TRBJ2-5; the match to TRBD2 covers 9 bases. The germline CDR1 and CDR2 sequences are MGHRA and YSYEKL. The CDR3 extends over 16 amino acids. The V segment lost 0 bases and the J segment 5 bases; nucleotides outside the gene matches: 7. The CDR3 sequence is CASSQDVSGRLETQYF. The DNA of the CDR3 is TGCGCCAGCAGCCAAGACGTGAGCGGGAGGCTGGAGACCCAGTACTTC.

The genes are TRBV6-1 and TRBJ1-2; 8 nucleotides align to TRBD1. Germline trimming cut 6 bases from V and 8 bases from J; bases unmatched to any gene: 11. The germline CDR1 and CDR2 sequences are MNHNS and SASEGT. CDR3 length equals 14 residues. As DNA, the CDR3 is TGTGCCAGCAGCTCCCAAGGACAGGGCGAGGGCTACACCTTC. Translating it yields CASSSQGQGEGYTF.

The chain combines TRBV7-8 with TRBJ1-1; 10 bases align to TRBD1. The V gene end was trimmed by 2 bases and the J gene end by 1 base; junction bases not matched to a gene: 4. Germline lookup yields CDR1 SGHVS and CDR2 FQNEAQ. This CDR3 comprises 16 residues. In DNA form, the CDR3 reads TGTGCCAGCAGCTTACGGGACAGGGGTTCGAACACTGAAGCTTTCTTT. Translating gives CASSLRDRGSNTEAFF.